The TCR beta chain described here comes from a study of post-analysis software for immune sequencing data. About the study: Clinical courses comprised relapsing-remitting, secondary progressive and progressive-relapsing multiple sclerosis.

About this clonotype: The antigen is unknown.

V gave up 5 bases and J gave up 2 bases, with 12 bases separating them. The length of the CDR3 is 14 residues. CDR1 and CDR2 (germline): SGHTA, FQGNSA. Study-wide results and caveats: Clustering by F measure revealed strong co-clustering among samples prepared together in one batch. The five TRBV segments detected at higher frequency in patients than in controls included TRBV5-6, TRBV5-1 and TRBV20-1. Comparison with controls showed significantly lower normalized Chao1 diversity in multiple sclerosis patients.

TCR beta cDNA libraries included unique molecular identifiers. T cells numbering roughly 0.85 to 11 million yielded roughly 0.5 million cDNA molecules. MiXCR, applied by TCRdb to the PCR reads, yields one record per CDR3 protein. Altogether 700,000 to 800,000 distinct CDR3 sequences are present, less than 35% being singletons, with the ten largest covering approximately 0.6%. The source material was blood. This sequence originates from a girl aged 5 to 17 with multiple sclerosis. The V call is TRBV7-2, the J call TRBJ1-2; no clear D. The CDR3 sequence is CASSPSPRNYGYTF. DNA for the CDR3: TGTGCCAGCAGCCCGTCCCCCAGAAACTATGGCTACACCTTC.